This T cell receptor (beta chain) is from a study of glioma-infiltrating T cells after dendritic cell vaccination. V lost 5 bases, J lost 7 bases, and 7 bases stayed unmatched. Germline V gene lookup returns CDR1 SGHRS and CDR2 YFSETQ. This CDR3 has 16 residues. Time point defined: after dendritic cell vaccination, including at tumor progression/relapse. TCRdb keeps only in-frame clones here, not all; method: immunoSEQ multiplex PCR. The sample has some 99,000 clones; over 80% are singletons. This sequence joins TRBV5-1 and TRBJ2-2; 14 bases match TRBD2. The sequence was obtained from a human donor with glioblastoma. The input for sequencing was blood, taken after dendritic cell vaccination. The CDR3 sequence: CASRPGLAGAGGELFF. In DNA form, the CDR3 reads TGCGCCAGCAGGCCGGGACTAGCGGGAGCGGGCGGGGAGCTGTTTTTT.